This entry lists 5 T cell receptor beta chains sequenced from one sample in a study of CD8 T cells in Susac syndrome. The RNA, roughly 0.45 to 1 ug, was put through reverse transcription using random hexamers. TCRdb re-called the immunoSEQ multiplex PCR reads with MiXCR, one entry per CDR3 protein. The sample lists about 160,000 distinct CDR3 sequences; under 95% were seen once. Sequenced input: CD4+ T cells from PBMCs. The receptor set was obtained from a human donor in good health.

This clonotype was detected only once. The chain is built from TRBV28 and TRBJ2-3, with 7 bases identical to TRBD1. Trimming cost V 5 bases and J 7 bases; bases outside gene matches: 9. CDR3 size: 14 residues. Germline V gene data show CDR1 as MDHEN and CDR2 as SYDVKM. CDR3 sequence: CASSTGTAFNTQYF. Here the CDR3 DNA reads TGTGCCAGCAGTACCGGGACAGCGTTTAATACGCAGTATTTT.

The V gene is TRBV29-1, the J gene TRBJ2-3, with 9 bases fitting TRBD1. CDR3 length: 17 residues. Germline V gene lookup returns CDR1 SQVTM and CDR2 ANQGSEA. V lost 7 bases, J lost 8 bases, and 22 bases stayed unmatched. The CDR3 bases are TGCAGCGCTCGCTCGGGGACAGGGCAAAAATATGGTGGTACGCAGTATTTT. It translates to CSARSGTGQKYGGTQYF.

The CDR3 spells CASSLTEEGSYEQYF. The CDR3 DNA sequence: TGTGCCAGCAGCTTAACCGAGGAGGGGTCCTACGAGCAGTACTTC. The chain employs TRBV5-4 and TRBJ2-7; weak D call: TRBD2 (6 bases). Trimming removed 2 bases at V and 1 base at J, with 13 bases between. The CDR3 runs to 15 residues. Germline lookup yields CDR1 SGHNT and CDR2 YYREEE (reference sequence).

The chain employs TRBV4-1 and TRBJ2-3, with a possible D match to TRBD2 (6 bases). Germline CDR1 is MGHRA and CDR2 is YSYEKL. The CDR3 contains 17 residues. V was pared by 4 bases and J by 6 bases, with 23 bases between. The CDR3 DNA is TGCGCCAGCAGCCGGGGGGACCTCCAAACCGGCCCGGATACGCAGTATTTT. This encodes CASSRGDLQTGPDTQYF.

The gene calls are TRBV5-6 and TRBJ2-7, with TRBD1 as a possible D gene (6 bases). Germline values: CDR1 SGHDT, CDR2 YYEEEE. CDR3 length equals 13 residues. V was clipped by 7 bases and J by 0 bases, with 11 bases between them. The CDR3 DNA sequence: TGTGCCAGCGGACAGAGCAGCTCCTACGAGCAGTACTTC. It specifies CASGQSSSYEQYF.